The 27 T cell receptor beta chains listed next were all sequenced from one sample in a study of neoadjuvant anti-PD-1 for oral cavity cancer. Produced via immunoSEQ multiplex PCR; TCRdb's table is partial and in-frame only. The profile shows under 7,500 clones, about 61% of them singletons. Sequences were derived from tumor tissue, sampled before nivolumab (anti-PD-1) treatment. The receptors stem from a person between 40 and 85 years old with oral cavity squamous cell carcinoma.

This chain's CDR3 is CSPWRQGEAFF. DNA for the CDR3: TGCAGTCCTTGGAGGCAGGGGGAAGCTTTCTTT. This sequence joins TRBV20-1 and TRBJ1-1; D is possibly TRBD1 (6 bases). The V end was cut by 8 bases, the J end by 8 bases, with 15 bases between. The germline CDR1 and CDR2 sequences are DFQATT and SNEGSKA (reference sequence). This CDR3 region has 11 residues.

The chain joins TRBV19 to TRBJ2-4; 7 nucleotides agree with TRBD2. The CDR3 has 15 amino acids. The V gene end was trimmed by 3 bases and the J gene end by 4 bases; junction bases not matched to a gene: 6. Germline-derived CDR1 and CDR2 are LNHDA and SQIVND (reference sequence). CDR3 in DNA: TGTGCCAGTAGTATCCCACGTAGCGGGAAAAACATTCAGTACTTC. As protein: CASSIPRSGKNIQYF.

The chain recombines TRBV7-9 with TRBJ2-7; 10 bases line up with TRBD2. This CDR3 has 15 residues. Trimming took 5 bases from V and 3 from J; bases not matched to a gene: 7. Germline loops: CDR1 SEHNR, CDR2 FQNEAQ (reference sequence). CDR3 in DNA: TGTGCCAGCAGCCACCCGGGACTAGCGAACTACGAGCAGTACTTC. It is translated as CASSHPGLANYEQYF. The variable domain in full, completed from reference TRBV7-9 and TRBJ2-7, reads DTGVSQNPRHKITKRGQNVTFRCDPISEHNRLYWYRQTLGQGPEFLTYFQNEAQLEKSRLLSDRFSAERPKGSFSTLEIQRTEQGDSAMYLCASSHPGLANYEQYFGPGTRLTVT.

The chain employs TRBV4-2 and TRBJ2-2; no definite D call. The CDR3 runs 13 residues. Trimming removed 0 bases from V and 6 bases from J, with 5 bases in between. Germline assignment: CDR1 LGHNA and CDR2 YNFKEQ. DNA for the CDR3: TGTGCCAGCAGCCAAGACGTTTCCGGGGAGCTGTTTTTT. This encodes CASSQDVSGELFF.

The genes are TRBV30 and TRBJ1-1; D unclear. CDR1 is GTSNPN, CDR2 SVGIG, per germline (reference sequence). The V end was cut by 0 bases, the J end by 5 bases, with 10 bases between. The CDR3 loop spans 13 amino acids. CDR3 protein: CAWSVGGLTEAFF. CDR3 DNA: TGTGCCTGGAGTGTGGGAGGGCTAACTGAAGCTTTCTTT.

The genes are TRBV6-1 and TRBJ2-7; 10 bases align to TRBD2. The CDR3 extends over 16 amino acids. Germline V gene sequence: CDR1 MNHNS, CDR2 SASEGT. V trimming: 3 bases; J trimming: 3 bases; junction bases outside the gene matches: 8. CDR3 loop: CASSEQIAGGLYEQYF. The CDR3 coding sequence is TGTGCCAGCAGTGAGCAAATAGCGGGGGGACTCTACGAGCAGTACTTC.

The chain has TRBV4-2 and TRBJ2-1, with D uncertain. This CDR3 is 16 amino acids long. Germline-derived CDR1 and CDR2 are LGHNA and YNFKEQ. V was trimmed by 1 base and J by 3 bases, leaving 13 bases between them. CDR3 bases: TGTGCCAGCAGCCAAGGCGACACCGATGGCTACAATGAGCAGTTCTTC. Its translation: CASSQGDTDGYNEQFF.

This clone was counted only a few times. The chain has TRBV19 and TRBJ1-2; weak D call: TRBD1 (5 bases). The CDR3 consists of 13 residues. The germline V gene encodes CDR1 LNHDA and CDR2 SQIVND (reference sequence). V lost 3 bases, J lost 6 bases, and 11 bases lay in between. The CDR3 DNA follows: TGTGCCAGTAGTATTGGAGGGGCGAATGGCTACACCTTC. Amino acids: CASSIGGANGYTF.

The CDR3 here is CASSQDSSGSIRSYEQYF. CDR3 nucleotide sequence: TGTGCCAGCAGCCAGGACAGTAGCGGGAGTATCAGGTCCTACGAGCAGTACTTC. The chain recombines TRBV7-6 with TRBJ2-7; 9 nucleotides line up with TRBD2. The CDR3 runs to 18 residues. Germline-derived CDR1 and CDR2 are SGHVS and FNYEAQ. V dropped 5 bases and J dropped 1; count of bases not matched to a gene: 15.

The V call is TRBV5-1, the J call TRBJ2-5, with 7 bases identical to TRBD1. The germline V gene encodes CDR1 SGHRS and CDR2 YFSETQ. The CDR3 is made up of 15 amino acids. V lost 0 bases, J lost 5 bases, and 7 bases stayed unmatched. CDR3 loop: CASSLAPGGMETQYF. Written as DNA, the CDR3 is TGCGCCAGCAGCTTGGCCCCAGGGGGTATGGAGACCCAGTACTTC.

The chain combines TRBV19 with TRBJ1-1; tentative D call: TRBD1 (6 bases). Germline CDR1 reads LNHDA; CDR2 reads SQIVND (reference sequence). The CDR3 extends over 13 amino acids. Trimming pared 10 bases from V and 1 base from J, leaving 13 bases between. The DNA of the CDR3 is TGTGCCATACAGGGTTTGGGGAACACTGAAGCTTTCTTT. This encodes CAIQGLGNTEAFF.

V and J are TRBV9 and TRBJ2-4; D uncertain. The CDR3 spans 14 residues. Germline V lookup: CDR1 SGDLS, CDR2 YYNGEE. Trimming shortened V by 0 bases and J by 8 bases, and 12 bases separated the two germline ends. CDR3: CASSVGRLTDIQYF. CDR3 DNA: TGTGCCAGCAGCGTAGGCCGACTCACAGACATTCAGTACTTC.

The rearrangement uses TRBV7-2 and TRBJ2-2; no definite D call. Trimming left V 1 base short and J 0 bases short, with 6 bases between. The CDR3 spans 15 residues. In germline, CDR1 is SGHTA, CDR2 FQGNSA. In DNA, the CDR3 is TGTGCCAGCAGCTTAGTACTATCGAACACCGGGGAGCTGTTTTTT. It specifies CASSLVLSNTGELFF.

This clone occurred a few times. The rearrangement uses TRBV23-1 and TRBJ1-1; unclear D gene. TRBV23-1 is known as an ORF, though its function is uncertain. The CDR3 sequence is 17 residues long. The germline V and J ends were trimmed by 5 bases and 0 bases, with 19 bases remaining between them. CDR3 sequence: CASSRRAQGIMNTEAFF. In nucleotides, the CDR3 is TGCGCCAGCAGTAGGAGGGCGCAAGGAATAATGAACACTGAAGCTTTCTTT.

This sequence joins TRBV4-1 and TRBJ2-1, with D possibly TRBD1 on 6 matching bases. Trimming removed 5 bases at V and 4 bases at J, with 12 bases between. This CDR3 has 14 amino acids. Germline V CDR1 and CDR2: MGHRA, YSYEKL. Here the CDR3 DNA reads TGCGCCAGCAGCATACAAAGGGGGTACAATGAGCAGTTCTTC. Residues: CASSIQRGYNEQFF.

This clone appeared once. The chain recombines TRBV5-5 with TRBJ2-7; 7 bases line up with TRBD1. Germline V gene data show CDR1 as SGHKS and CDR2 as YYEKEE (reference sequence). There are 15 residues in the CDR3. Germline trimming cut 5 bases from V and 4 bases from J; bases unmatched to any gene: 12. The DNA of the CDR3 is TGTGCCAGCAGACCGCCTACCGGGACAGCTTACGAGCAGTACTTC. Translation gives CASRPPTGTAYEQYF.

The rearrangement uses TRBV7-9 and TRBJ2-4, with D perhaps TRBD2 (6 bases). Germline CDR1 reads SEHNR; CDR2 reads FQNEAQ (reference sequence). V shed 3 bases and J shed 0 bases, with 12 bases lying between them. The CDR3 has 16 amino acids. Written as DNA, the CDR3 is TGTGCCAGCAGCTTTGGAGGGGTGGGAGCCAAAAACATTCAGTACTTC. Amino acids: CASSFGGVGAKNIQYF.

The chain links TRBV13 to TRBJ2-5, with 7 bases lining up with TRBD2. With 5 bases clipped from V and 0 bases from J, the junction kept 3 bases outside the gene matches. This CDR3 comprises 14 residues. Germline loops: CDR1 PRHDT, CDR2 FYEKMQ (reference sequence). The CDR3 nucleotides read TGTGCCAGCAGCCATAGCGGGTACCAAGAGACCCAGTACTTC. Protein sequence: CASSHSGYQETQYF.

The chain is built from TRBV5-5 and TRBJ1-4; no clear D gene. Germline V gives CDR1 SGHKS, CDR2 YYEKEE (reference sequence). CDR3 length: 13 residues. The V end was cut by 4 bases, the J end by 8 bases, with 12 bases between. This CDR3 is CASSPPVGEKLFF. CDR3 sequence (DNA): TGTGCCAGCAGCCCACCGGTTGGGGAAAAACTGTTTTTT.

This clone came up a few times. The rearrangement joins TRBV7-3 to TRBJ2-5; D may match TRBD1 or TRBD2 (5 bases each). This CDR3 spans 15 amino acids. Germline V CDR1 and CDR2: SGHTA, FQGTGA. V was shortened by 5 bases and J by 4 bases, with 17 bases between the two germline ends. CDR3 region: CASSLQGPFGETQYF. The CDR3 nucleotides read TGTGCCAGCAGCCTGCAGGGACCCTTTGGAGAGACCCAGTACTTC.

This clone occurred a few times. The DNA of the CDR3 is TGTGCCAGTAGCGAGTTGGGATCCCGAGATGAGCAGTTCTTC. Its protein is CASSELGSRDEQFF. The chain combines TRBV19 with TRBJ2-1; D is unclear. This CDR3 comprises 14 residues. The germline V gene encodes CDR1 LNHDA and CDR2 SQIVND (reference sequence). Trimming shortened V by 6 bases and J by 8 bases, and 17 bases separated the two germline ends.

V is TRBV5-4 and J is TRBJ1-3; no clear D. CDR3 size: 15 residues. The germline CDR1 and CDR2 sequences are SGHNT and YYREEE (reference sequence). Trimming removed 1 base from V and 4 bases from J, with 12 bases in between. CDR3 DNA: TGTGCCAGCAGCTTGAGTTCCGGAGCCGGAAACACCATATATTTT. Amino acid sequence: CASSLSSGAGNTIYF. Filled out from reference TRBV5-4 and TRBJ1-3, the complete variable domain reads ETGVTQSPTHLIKTRGQQVTLRCSSQSGHNTVSWYQQALGQGPQFIFQYYREEENGRGNFPPRFSGLQFPNYSSELNVNALELDDSALYLCASSLSSGAGNTIYFGEGSWLTVV.

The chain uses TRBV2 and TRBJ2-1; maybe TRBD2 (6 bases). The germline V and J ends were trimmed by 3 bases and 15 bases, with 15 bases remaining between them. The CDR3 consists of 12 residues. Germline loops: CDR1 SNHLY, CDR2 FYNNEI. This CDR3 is CASSDGGTVSFF. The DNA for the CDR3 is TGTGCCAGCAGTGATGGGGGGACGGTTTCGTTCTTC.

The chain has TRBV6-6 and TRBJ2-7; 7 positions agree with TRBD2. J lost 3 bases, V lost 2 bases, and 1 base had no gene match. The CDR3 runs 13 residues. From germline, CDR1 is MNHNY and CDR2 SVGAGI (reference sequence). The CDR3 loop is CASSYASGYEQYF. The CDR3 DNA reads TGTGCCAGCAGTTACGCTAGCGGCTACGAGCAGTACTTC.

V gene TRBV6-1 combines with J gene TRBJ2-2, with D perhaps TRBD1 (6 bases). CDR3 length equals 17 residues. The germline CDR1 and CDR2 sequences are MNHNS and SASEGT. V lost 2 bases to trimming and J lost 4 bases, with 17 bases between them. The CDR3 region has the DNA TGTGCCAGCAGTGAATGGGGCCAGGGGATTAGCACCGGGGAGCTGTTTTTT. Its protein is CASSEWGQGISTGELFF.

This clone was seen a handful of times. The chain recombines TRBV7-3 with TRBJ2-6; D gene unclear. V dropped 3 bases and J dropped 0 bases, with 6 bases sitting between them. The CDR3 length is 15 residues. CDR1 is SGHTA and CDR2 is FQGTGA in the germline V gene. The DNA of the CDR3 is TGTGCCAGCAGCTTTGGGAACTCTGGGGCCAACGTCCTGACTTTC. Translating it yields CASSFGNSGANVLTF. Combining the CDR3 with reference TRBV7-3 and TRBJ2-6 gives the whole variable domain GAGVSQTPSNKVTEKGKYVELRCDPISGHTALYWYRQSLGQGPEFLIYFQGTGAADDSGLPNDRFFAVRPEGSVSTLKIQRTERGDSAVYLCASSFGNSGANVLTFGAGSRLTVL.

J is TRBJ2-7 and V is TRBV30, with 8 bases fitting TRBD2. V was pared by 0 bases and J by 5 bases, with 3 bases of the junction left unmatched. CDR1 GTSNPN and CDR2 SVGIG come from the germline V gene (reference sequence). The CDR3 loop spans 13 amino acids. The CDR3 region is CAWSVAGGDEQYF. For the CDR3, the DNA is TGTGCCTGGAGTGTGGCGGGAGGCGACGAGCAGTACTTC.